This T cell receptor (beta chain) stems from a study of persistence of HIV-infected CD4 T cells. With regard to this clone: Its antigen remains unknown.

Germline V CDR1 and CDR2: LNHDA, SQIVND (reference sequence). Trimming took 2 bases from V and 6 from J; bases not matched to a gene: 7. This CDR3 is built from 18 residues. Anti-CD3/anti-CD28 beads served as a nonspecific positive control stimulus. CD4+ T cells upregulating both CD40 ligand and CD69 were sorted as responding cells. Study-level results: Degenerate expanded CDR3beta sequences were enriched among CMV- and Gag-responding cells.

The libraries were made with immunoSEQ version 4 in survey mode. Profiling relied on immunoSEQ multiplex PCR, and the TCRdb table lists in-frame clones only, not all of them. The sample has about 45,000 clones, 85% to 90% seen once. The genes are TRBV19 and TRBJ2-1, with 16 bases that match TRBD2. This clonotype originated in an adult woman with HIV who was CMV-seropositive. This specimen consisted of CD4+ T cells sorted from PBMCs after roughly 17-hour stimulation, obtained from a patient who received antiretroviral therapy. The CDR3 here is CASSIRSGTSGRGNEQFF. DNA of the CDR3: TGTGCCAGTAGTATAAGGTCCGGGACTAGCGGGAGGGGCAATGAGCAGTTCTTC.